This is a list of T cell receptor beta chains from one sample in a study of CD8 T cells in ankylosing spondylitis. MiXCR, run by TCRdb on the 5' RACE reads, gives a single entry per CDR3 protein. The sample gives almost 30,000 distinct CDR3 sequences, about 5.2% of which show up once; approximately 1.7% is in the top ten. The sequencing input was blood, either unsorted or a sorted T cell fraction (not recorded which). The receptors were sampled from a female donor with ankylosing spondylitis or in good health (not recorded which). Each CDR3 is given with its conserved first and last residue.

CDR3 | V
CASSVGTGGRQETQYF | TRBV9
CASSVSGSTYNEQFF | TRBV9
CASSPGTSGSGETQYF | TRBV9
CASSVDAQSGSDTQYF | TRBV9
CASSVGGVDTQYF | TRBV9
CASSVDWEETQYF | TRBV9
CASSDPVGGRRSNEKLFF | TRBV9
CASSRLSASSQETQYF | TRBV9
CASSGNKRGRTDTQYF | TRBV9
CASSARQGTNSPLHF | TRBV9
CASSPRPRGPTGELFF | TRBV9
CASSPGLAGAETQYF | TRBV9
CASSVWTADTQYF | TRBV9
CASSAGPPPRGGEQYF | TRBV9
CASSVANEGSKNIQYF | TRBV9
CASSVAGGTKAFF | TRBV9
CASSVVGSGGPGELFF | TRBV9
CASSVSSGSSPLHF | TRBV9
CASSPRAGDGGANVLTF | TRBV9
CASSLGREDTQYF | TRBV9
CASSHSDRGVTEAFF | TRBV9
CASSVWEGQFNEQFF | TRBV9
CASSPRGTGGQTGELFF | TRBV9
CASSPSQDHEQYF | TRBV9
CASSPRSTVQETQYF | TRBV9
CASVGGSGAASSYNEQFF | TRBV9
CASSVGPHRDAGNTIYF | TRBV9
CASSALGGLGNTIYF | TRBV9
CASSVMFWDSTDTQYF | TRBV9
CASSTGSEGYGYTF | TRBV9
CASSVGGLAEGISTDTQYF | TRBV9
CASRPGLADNEQFF | TRBV9
CASSVGSGRNTGELFF | TRBV9
CASSVAATGDSPLHF | TRBV9
CASSVEGARGELFF | TRBV9
CASSTQAGGPYEQYF | TRBV9
CASSPGWSGNTIYF | TRBV9
CASSATGADTQYF | TRBV9
CASSVGTGEGEQFF | TRBV9
CASSVLGSTNEQFF | TRBV9
CASSPRQGWETQYF | TRBV9
CASSVALAGEDEQFF | TRBV9
CASSVQGGTYEQYF | TRBV9
CASSVAGGGSGTDTQYF | TRBV9
CASSVDSSGYEQYF | TRBV9
CASSVGGGQGQPQHF | TRBV9
CASSVLAGGPRETQYF | TRBV9
CASSGGRHTDTQYF | TRBV9
CASSVEDERSYGYTF | TRBV9
CASSVDASPYEQYF | TRBV9
CASSVQRSTDTQYF | TRBV9
CASSLTSANNEQFF | TRBV9
CASRELGYNEQFF | TRBV9
CASSPHLGTGGGYTF | TRBV9